The 15 T cell receptor beta chains in this list originate from one sample, sequenced in a study of graft-versus-host responses after intestinal transplantation. These TCRs are of unknown antigen specificity. The repertoire was sequenced with immunoSEQ multiplex PCR; TCRdb's copy has only in-frame clones and lacks some. This sample yields tens of thousands of clones, of which around 89% are seen a single time; roughly 2.5% belongs to the top ten. The sample here was unstimulated CD8+ T cells sorted from spleen or lymph node cells, taken before intestinal transplant. Receptor source: a human donor who received an intestinal transplant.

This chain links TRBV13 with TRBJ2-7, with a possible D match to TRBD1 (6 bases). V was pared by 2 bases and J by 5 bases, with 19 bases between. The CDR3 has 16 residues. Looked up from germline, CDR1 is PRHDT and CDR2 is FYEKMQ (reference sequence). CDR3 in amino acids: CASSLSWGGRGDEQYF. CDR3 DNA: TGTGCCAGCAGCTTATCCTGGGGCGGCAGGGGCGACGAGCAGTACTTC.

The rearrangement links TRBV29-1 to TRBJ2-6; 10 bases align to TRBD2. The CDR3 has 16 amino acids. Per germline, CDR1 SQVTM and CDR2 ANQGSEA. The V and J ends lost 5 bases and 0 bases, in that order; junction bases with no gene match: 4. CDR3: CSVWTSGNSGANVLTF. CDR3 nucleotides: TGCAGCGTTTGGACTAGCGGAAACTCTGGGGCCAACGTCCTGACTTTC.

This sequence joins TRBV5-8 and TRBJ1-2; 7 nucleotides agree with TRBD1. Looked up from germline, CDR1 is SGHTS and CDR2 is YDEGEE. The V segment lost 4 bases and the J segment 6 bases; nucleotides outside the gene matches: 9. This CDR3 is 14 amino acids long. The CDR3 region has the DNA TGTGCCAGCAGCCTCCCGACAGGGTGGGATGGCTACACCTTC. Amino acids: CASSLPTGWDGYTF.

The rearrangement joins TRBV15 to TRBJ2-7, with TRBD2 as a possible D gene (5 bases). V was clipped by 1 base and J by 3 bases, with 22 bases between them. This CDR3 spans 18 amino acids. In germline, CDR1 is LNHNV, CDR2 YYDKDF (reference sequence). The CDR3 DNA reads as TGTGCCACCAGCAGAGGTACCGGGAAACACGGGCTGGGCTACGAGCAGTACTTC. Protein product: CATSRGTGKHGLGYEQYF.

This chain joins TRBV6-5 and TRBJ1-3, with D possibly being TRBD1 (5 bases). Germline CDR1 MNHEY, CDR2 SVGAGI. The germline V and J ends were trimmed by 0 bases and 0 bases, with 6 bases remaining between them. This CDR3 contains 15 residues. The CDR3 region has the DNA TGTGCCAGCAGTTACTCGGGGGGCTCTGGAAACACCATATATTTT. Translated, it gives CASSYSGGSGNTIYF.

With regard to this clone: One end of the junction does not line up with germline, which may come from a read error. The rearrangement uses TRBV6-5 and TRBJ2-5; no clear D. CDR3 length equals 11 residues. Germline-derived CDR1 and CDR2 are MNHEY and SVGAGI. CDR3 DNA: TGTACCAGCACCAACCAAGAGACCCAGTACTTC. Its protein is CTSTNQETQYF.

The table lists this clone with a few counts. The chain links TRBV6-6 to TRBJ2-7; 9 bases align to TRBD1. This CDR3 has 15 residues. V shed 6 bases and J 4 bases; nucleotides not matched to a gene: 10. Per germline, CDR1 MNHNY and CDR2 SVGAGI (reference sequence). CDR3 DNA sequence: TGTGCCAGCAGCTTCAGACAGGGGGACGGTTACGAGCAGTACTTC. Translating gives CASSFRQGDGYEQYF.

The CDR3 is CASSIPDREETGELFF. The CDR3 DNA follows: TGTGCCAGCAGCATACCCGACAGGGAAGAGACCGGGGAGCTGTTTTTT. The gene calls are TRBV5-4 and TRBJ2-2; 7 bases map to TRBD1. Per the germline V gene, CDR1 is SGHNT and CDR2 is YYREEE (reference sequence). V lost 4 bases to trimming and J lost 5 bases; unmatched junction nucleotides: 11. This CDR3 contains 16 residues.

In this sample, this clone turned up a few times. The CDR3 reads CASGAGEPQETQYF. The CDR3 DNA is TGTGCCAGCGGGGCGGGGGAGCCCCAAGAGACCCAGTACTTC. The genes are TRBV6-1 and TRBJ2-5; 7 nucleotides match TRBD2. V shed 8 bases and J 1 base; nucleotides not matched to a gene: 7. This CDR3 region has 14 residues. Germline CDR1 reads MNHNS; CDR2 reads SASEGT.

There are a few counts of this clone. Here the CDR3 reads CASSDRGHEQFF. In nucleotides, the CDR3 is TGCGCCAGCAGCGACAGGGGCCATGAGCAGTTCTTC. The V gene is TRBV4-1, the J gene TRBJ2-1; 8 nucleotides align to TRBD1. The germline V gene encodes CDR1 MGHRA and CDR2 YSYEKL. This CDR3 is 12 amino acids long. With 5 bases clipped from V and 8 bases from J, the junction kept 2 bases outside the gene matches.

The rearrangement uses TRBV4-1 and TRBJ2-2; D unclear. Between the trimmed V and J ends, which lost 0 bases and 1 base, there was a span of 9 bases. CDR1 is MGHRA, CDR2 YSYEKL, per germline. The CDR3 totals 16 residues. CDR3 bases: TGCGCCAGCAGCCAAGAGTACCCAGGGAACACCGGGGAGCTGTTTTTT. It translates to CASSQEYPGNTGELFF.

The J gene is TRBJ1-1, the V gene TRBV5-1; maybe TRBD1 (5 bases). In germline, CDR1 is SGHRS, CDR2 YFSETQ. The CDR3 contains 15 residues. V dropped 0 bases and J dropped 3 bases, with 12 bases sitting between them. CDR3 in DNA: TGCGCCAGCAGCTTGGTTAGTCAGGGCGACACTGAAGCTTTCTTT. Its translation is CASSLVSQGDTEAFF.

The V call is TRBV7-9, the J call TRBJ2-7; D ambiguous. Deletions cut 5 bases from V and 2 bases from J, with 16 bases between. The CDR3 runs 15 residues. Germline V lookup: CDR1 SEHNR, CDR2 FQNEAQ (reference sequence). The CDR3: CASSQSSGFTYEQYF. The CDR3 bases are TGTGCCAGCAGCCAATCTTCAGGCTTTACCTACGAGCAGTACTTC.

Only a few counts were recorded for this clone. This chain uses TRBV6-4 with TRBJ2-3; TRBD2 agrees at 10 bases. V lost 5 bases to trimming and J lost 5 bases; unmatched junction nucleotides: 4. The CDR3 is 14 residues long. The germline gives CDR1 MRHNA, CDR2 SNTAGT. The CDR3 nucleotides read TGTGCCAGCAGTAGCGGGGGGGCTGAAGATACGCAGTATTTT. This encodes CASSSGGAEDTQYF.

The rearrangement uses TRBV5-1 and TRBJ1-1, with D tentatively TRBD1 (5 bases). V shed 0 bases and J shed 5 bases, with 14 bases lying between them. The CDR3 totals 15 residues. Germline V gives CDR1 SGHRS, CDR2 YFSETQ. DNA of the CDR3: TGCGCCAGCAGCTTGGTCGGCGGCCAGGGTACTGAAGCTTTCTTT. Translation: CASSLVGGQGTEAFF. Complete variable domain (other parts from reference TRBV5-1 and TRBJ1-1): KAGVTQTPRYLIKTRGQQVTLSCSPISGHRSVSWYQQTPGQGLQFLFEYFSETQRNKGNFPGRFSGRQFSNSRSEMNVSTLELGDSALYLCASSLVGGQGTEAFFGQGTRLTVV.